This record looks at one T cell receptor (beta chain) sequence and its context. This sample was taken from a study of blood T cell repertoires in COVID-19. Study context: The study drew acute and convalescent COVID-19 samples from the United States, Italy and Spain. Sources were T cells, B-cell-depleted T cells, or PBMCs; the material itself was cDNA or gDNA.

CDR3 length equals 13 residues. Trimming pared 2 bases from V and 7 bases from J, leaving 14 bases between. Germline V gene sequence: CDR1 GTSNPN, CDR2 SVGIG (reference sequence). In the source study's methods: Reference gene primer amplification gave estimated nucleated cell counts. Assay used: immunoSEQ multiplex PCR; TCRdb lists only in-frame clones, some missing. For V, J and clone size, that table is used; D and trimming come from the DNA. The table lists some 170,000 clones, 82% of them singletons. The V and J genes are TRBV30 and TRBJ1-2, with D maybe TRBD1 (6 bases). The sample comprised peripheral blood. This TCR came from a woman in her 70s with acute or convalescent COVID-19. CDR3: CAWSRLGGRGYTF. For the CDR3, the DNA is TGTGCCTGGAGTAGGTTGGGGGGGCGTGGCTACACCTTC.